This T cell receptor beta chain was recorded in a study of shared clonotypes between healthy human individuals. Study-level findings and limits: Of the naive CD4 clonotypes, approximately 5% were shared across several donors.

The trim removed 1 base at V and 2 bases at J, leaving 14 bases unmatched. Germline CDR1 MNHEY, CDR2 SMNVEV (reference sequence). The CDR3 has 19 residues. Replicate sorted-subset PCRs were loaded with roughly 190 ng DNA, 25,000 to 30,000 T cell genomes. TCRdb keeps only in-frame clones here, not all; method: immunoSEQ multiplex PCR. Of under 2.5 million clones in the sample, 85% to 95% were seen once. As regards this clone: What it binds is unknown.

This clonotype was sampled from a man aged 18 to 30 in good health. Some clones in this sample may be carry-over from other donors' samples. V gene TRBV27 combines with J gene TRBJ2-1; TRBD1 matches 7 bases. Material for sequencing was naive CD4+ T cells from PBMCs. The subset denotes: CD45RA+ positively selected. DNA of the CDR3: TGTGCCAGCAGTTTATTTTCCCCGGTTCTGGACAGGACCTACAATGAGCAGTTCTTC. The encoded protein is CASSLFSPVLDRTYNEQFF.